What follows is one T cell receptor (beta chain) and its context. Its specificity is not known. PCR employed 60 Vbeta and 13 Jbeta primers. Method: immunoSEQ multiplex PCR; TCRdb's copy keeps in-frame clones and lacks some. The sample has 130,000 or so clones; more than 60% are singletons. These data belong to a study of cytomegalovirus exposure and HLA in healthy donors. The V and J ends lost 8 bases and 7 bases, in that order; junction bases with no gene match: 6. The CDR3 sequence is 14 residues long. Looked up from germline, CDR1 is MNHNY and CDR2 is SVGAGI (reference sequence). The study's findings and limits: Accurate predictions that matched the HLA-A and HLA-B alleles of most subjects were reportedly made from TCR beta sequences. Reports showed the classifier diagnosing cytomegalovirus status with high specificity and sensitivity.

The J gene is TRBJ2-1, the V gene TRBV6-6; 12 nucleotides align to TRBD2. This clonotype was obtained from a woman in her forties in good health and CMV-seropositive. The source material was PBMCs. CDR3 DNA: TGTGCCAGCCAGCCTAGCGGGAGGGGGAATGAGCAGTTCTTC. The encoded protein is CASQPSGRGNEQFF.